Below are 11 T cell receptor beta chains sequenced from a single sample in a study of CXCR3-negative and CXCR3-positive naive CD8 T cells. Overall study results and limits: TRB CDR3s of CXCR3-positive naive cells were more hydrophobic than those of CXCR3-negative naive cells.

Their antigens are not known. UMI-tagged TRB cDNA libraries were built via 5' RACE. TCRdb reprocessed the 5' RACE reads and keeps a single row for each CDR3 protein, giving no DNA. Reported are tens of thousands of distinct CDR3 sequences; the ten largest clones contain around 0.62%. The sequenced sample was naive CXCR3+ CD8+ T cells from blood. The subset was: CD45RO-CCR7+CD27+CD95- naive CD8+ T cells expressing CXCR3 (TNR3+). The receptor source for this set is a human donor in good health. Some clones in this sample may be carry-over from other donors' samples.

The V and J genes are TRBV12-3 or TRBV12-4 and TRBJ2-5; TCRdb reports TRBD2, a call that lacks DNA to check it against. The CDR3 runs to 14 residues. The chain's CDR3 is CASSSLEGGETQYF.

CDR3 region: CASSTTGTASETQYF. The chain joins TRBV5-1 to TRBJ2-5; the TCRdb D gene call, TRBD1, has no DNA to confirm it. Germline values: CDR1 SGHRS, CDR2 YFSETQ. This CDR3 contains 15 residues.

This CDR3 reads CASSFGGEFTGELFF. This chain joins TRBV12-3 or TRBV12-4 and TRBJ2-2; TCRdb returns TRBD1, unconfirmable since there is no DNA. The CDR3 extends over 15 amino acids.

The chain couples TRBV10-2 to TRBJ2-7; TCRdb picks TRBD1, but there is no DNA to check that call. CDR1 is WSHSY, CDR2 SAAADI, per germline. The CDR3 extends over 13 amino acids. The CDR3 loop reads CASAGGPTYEQYF.

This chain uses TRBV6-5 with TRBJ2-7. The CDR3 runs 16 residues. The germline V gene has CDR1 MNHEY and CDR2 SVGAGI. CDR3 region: CASSYHPELGSYEQYF.

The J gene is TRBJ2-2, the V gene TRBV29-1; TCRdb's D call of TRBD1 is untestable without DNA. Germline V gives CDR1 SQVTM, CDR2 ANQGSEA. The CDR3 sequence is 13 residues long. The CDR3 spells CSVTGGGTGELFF.

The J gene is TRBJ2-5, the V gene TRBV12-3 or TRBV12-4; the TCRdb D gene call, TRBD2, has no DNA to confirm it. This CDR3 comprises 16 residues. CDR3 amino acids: CASTYAAGGPLGTQYF.

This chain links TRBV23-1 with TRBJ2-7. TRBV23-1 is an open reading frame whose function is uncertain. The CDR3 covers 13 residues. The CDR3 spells CASSHGKYYEQYF.

The CDR3 is CASSYEEGRGNYGYTF. The V call is TRBV6-6, the J call TRBJ1-2. The CDR3 length is 16 residues. CDR1 is MNHNY, CDR2 SVGAGI, per germline (reference sequence).

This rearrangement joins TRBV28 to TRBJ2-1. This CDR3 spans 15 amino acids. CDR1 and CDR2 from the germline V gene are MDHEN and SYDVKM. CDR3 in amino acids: CASSSQKSLYNEQFF.

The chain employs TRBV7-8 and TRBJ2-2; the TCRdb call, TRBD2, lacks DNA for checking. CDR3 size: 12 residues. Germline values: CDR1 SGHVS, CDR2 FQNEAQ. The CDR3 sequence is CASKLGVGELFF.